This T cell receptor beta chain was sequenced in a study of T cell responses to AZD1222 COVID-19 vaccine. Assay used: immunoSEQ multiplex PCR; TCRdb lists only in-frame clones, some missing. Of about 180,000 clones listed, around nine tenths are singletons. The CDR3 loop spans 15 amino acids. Looked up from germline, CDR1 is LGHDT and CDR2 is YNNKEL (reference sequence). V was trimmed by 2 bases and J by 0 bases, leaving 9 bases between them. The chain has TRBV3-1 (or the pseudogene TRBV3-2) and TRBJ2-3, with D possibly matching TRBD2 (6 bases). The specimen was peripheral blood, collected 28 days after the second AZD1222 dose. The clonotype comes from an adult who received the AZD1222 COVID-19 vaccine. The CDR3 reads CASSQPGASTDTQYF. CDR3 nucleotides: TGTGCCAGCAGCCAACCGGGAGCTAGCACAGATACGCAGTATTTT.